Here is one T cell receptor beta chain with its context. Participant-given clinical history determined each cohort assignment. Germline V CDR1 and CDR2: LGHDT, YNNKEL (reference sequence). V was trimmed by 3 bases and J by 2 bases, leaving 10 bases between them. The CDR3 loop spans 14 amino acids. The data were obtained in a study of blood T cell repertoires in COVID-19. For the study at large: Sites in the United States, Italy and Spain provided acute and convalescent COVID-19 samples.

In the study's own analysis: Quantification of nucleated cells was approximated via reference gene primer amplification. Clones were read by immunoSEQ multiplex PCR, and TCRdb kept only the in-frame ones, dropping some. The D gene and trimming were derived from the DNA, and the V and J assignments and clone size from that table. Here the sample spans roughly 43,000 clones, about 88% being singletons. V and J are TRBV3-1 (or the pseudogene TRBV3-2) and TRBJ1-1; D perhaps matches TRBD1 (6 bases). The clonotype comes from a woman aged 45-65 years who had recovered from COVID-19. The sequenced material came from PBMCs or T cells enriched from blood (not recorded which). DNA of the CDR3: TGTGCCAGCAGCCAGACGGACAGTAACACTGAAGCTTTCTTT. Translation: CASSQTDSNTEAFF.